Listed here are 17 T cell receptor beta chains from one sample, sequenced in a study of monozygotic twins with inflammatory bowel disease. Reprocessing the 5' RACE reads, TCRdb reports a single entry for every CDR3 protein and omits DNA. Recorded here are 420,000 or so distinct CDR3 sequences; the top ten clones represent 2% to 3%. Input material: blood. The receptors were gathered from a human donor with ulcerative colitis or Crohn's disease, or a healthy co-twin of an affected twin (not recorded which).

V is TRBV5-1 and J is TRBJ2-7; the TRBD2 assignment by TCRdb is unverifiable without DNA. The CDR3 contains 14 residues. Germline CDR1 is SGHRS and CDR2 is YFSETQ. CDR3 protein: CASRFERGSYEQYF.

CDR3 region: CASSYRGEETQYF. V usage is TRBV5-4 and J usage is TRBJ2-5; there is no DNA to check the TCRdb D call of TRBD1. CDR3 length: 13 amino acids. Germline V gene sequence: CDR1 SGHNT, CDR2 YYREEE (reference sequence).

V is TRBV7-2 and J is TRBJ1-5; TCRdb outputs TRBD1, but without DNA this stays unchecked. The CDR3 has 17 amino acids. Germline CDR1 reads SGHTA; CDR2 reads FQGNSA. The CDR3 reads CASSLGTGGWVNQPQHF. The variable domain in full, with the rest retrieved from reference TRBV7-2 and TRBJ1-5, is GAGVSQSPSNKVTEKGKDVELRCDPISGHTALYWYRQSLGQGLEFLIYFQGNSAPDKSGLPSDRFSAERTGGSVSTLTIQRTQQEDSAVYLCASSLGTGGWVNQPQHFGDGTRLSIL.

The rearrangement links TRBV5-1 to TRBJ2-1; TCRdb gives TRBD2 as the D gene, but with no DNA this cannot be confirmed. Germline V gene lookup returns CDR1 SGHRS and CDR2 YFSETQ. The CDR3 extends over 15 amino acids. This chain's CDR3 is CASTTTSGAYNEQFF.

V and J are TRBV5-1 and TRBJ2-7. The CDR3 loop spans 14 amino acids. CDR1 is SGHRS, CDR2 YFSETQ, per germline. CDR3 region: CASSLALQTYEQYF.

The chain uses TRBV11-1 and TRBJ2-4. Germline values: CDR1 SGHAT, CDR2 FQDESV (reference sequence). This CDR3 region has 19 residues. CDR3: CASSLVDGSRILAKNIQYF.

The chain uses TRBV7-8 and TRBJ2-1. The CDR3 loop spans 12 amino acids. The germline gives CDR1 SGHVS, CDR2 FQNEAQ. The chain's CDR3 is CASSLRISEQFF.

V and J are TRBV20-1 and TRBJ2-7; TCRdb indicates TRBD1, and absent DNA this call remains unverified. The CDR3 length is 13 residues. Germline CDR1 and CDR2: DFQATT and SNEGSKA (reference sequence). CDR3 loop: CSAPGQSSYEQYF.

CDR3 loop: CATSRFRDRVGYTF. The V call is TRBV15, the J call TRBJ1-2; TCRdb's assignment of TRBD1 cannot be checked, as there is no DNA. This CDR3 spans 14 amino acids. From germline, CDR1 is LNHNV and CDR2 YYDKDF (reference sequence).

The CDR3 here is CASSQGPSLAGGWQETQYF. The chain is built from TRBV3-1 and TRBJ2-5; lacking DNA, the TRBD2 call made by TCRdb goes unchecked. Germline CDR1 and CDR2: LGHDT and YNNKEL (reference sequence). The CDR3 is 19 amino acids.

The V call is TRBV28, the J call TRBJ2-1; absent DNA, TCRdb's TRBD1 call cannot be checked. This CDR3 region has 14 residues. Germline-derived CDR1 and CDR2 are MDHEN and SYDVKM. CDR3: CASSEGGANNEQFF.

The chain joins TRBV5-4 to TRBJ2-1. The CDR3 consists of 13 residues. Germline V gene data show CDR1 as SGHNT and CDR2 as YYREEE (reference sequence). The CDR3: CASSLALANEQFF.

The chain recombines TRBV5-1 with TRBJ1-2. This CDR3 is 15 amino acids long. CDR1 SGHRS and CDR2 YFSETQ come from the germline V gene. This CDR3 reads CASSPGGGGGYGYTF.

This rearrangement joins TRBV10-3 to TRBJ2-1; the TCRdb D gene call, TRBD1, has no DNA to confirm it. The CDR3 has 13 residues. Germline V gene sequence: CDR1 ENHRY, CDR2 SYGVKD. The CDR3 sequence is CAITAGEGGEQFF.

The rearrangement joins TRBV7-2 to TRBJ1-5; TCRdb's assignment of TRBD1 cannot be checked, as there is no DNA. This CDR3 is built from 16 residues. The germline V gene encodes CDR1 SGHTA and CDR2 FQGNSA. The CDR3 spells CASSFHEGYGGQPQHF.

The chain has TRBV6-2 or TRBV6-3 and TRBJ1-1; lacking DNA, the TRBD1 call made by TCRdb goes unchecked. This CDR3 has 16 amino acids. Germline V gene data show CDR1 as MNHEY and CDR2 as SVGEGT. The CDR3 sequence is CASSPLPGAGSTEAFF.

CDR3 amino acids: CASSLAGRGWTEAFF. The V gene is TRBV7-9, the J gene TRBJ1-1; TCRdb names TRBD1, which stays unverified in the absence of DNA. The CDR3 loop spans 15 amino acids. Germline V gene sequence: CDR1 SEHNR, CDR2 FQNEAQ (reference sequence).